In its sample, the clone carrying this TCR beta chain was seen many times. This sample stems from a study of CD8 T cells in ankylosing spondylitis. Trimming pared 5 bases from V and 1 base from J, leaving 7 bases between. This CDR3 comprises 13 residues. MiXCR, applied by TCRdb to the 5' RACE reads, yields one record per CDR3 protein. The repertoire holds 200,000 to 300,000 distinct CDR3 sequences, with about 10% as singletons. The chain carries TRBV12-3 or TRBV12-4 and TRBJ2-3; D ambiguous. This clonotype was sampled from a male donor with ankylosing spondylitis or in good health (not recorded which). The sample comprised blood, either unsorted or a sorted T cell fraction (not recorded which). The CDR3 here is CASSGYGTDTQYF. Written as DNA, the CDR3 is TGTGCCAGCAGTGGGTATGGCACAGATACGCAGTATTTT.